This T cell receptor beta chain was retrieved from a study of CD8 T cells in ankylosing spondylitis. General study findings and limits: Some of the motif variants had earlier been found in reactive arthritis patients' fluid and blood. Researchers report that disease-linked clones proved CD8+ and relatively rare in peripheral blood. Clones tied to disease were said to be significantly enriched in matched ankylosing spondylitis synovial fluid. It appeared that ankylosing spondylitis blood was characterized by a TCR beta motif of roughly 8 highly homologous variants.

Scientists made TCR beta libraries using quantitative 5'-RACE with molecular barcodes. TCRdb used MiXCR to reprocess the 5' RACE reads, holding one entry per CDR3 protein. Of a few hundred thousand distinct CDR3 sequences listed, 8% are singletons. V dropped 2 bases and J dropped 0 bases, with 10 bases sitting between them. Germline CDR1 reads DFQATT; CDR2 reads SNEGSKA (reference sequence). The CDR3 sequence is 14 residues long. This clonotype showed up just a few times. Its antigen is as yet unknown. The sample taken for sequencing was blood, either unsorted or a sorted T cell fraction (not recorded which). The source is a male donor with ankylosing spondylitis. The chain combines TRBV20-1 with TRBJ1-1; a weak D match, TRBD1 (5 bases). The chain's CDR3 is CSARRSGMNTEAFF. For the CDR3, the DNA is TGCAGTGCTAGACGTTCAGGGATGAACACTGAAGCTTTCTTT.